This T cell receptor (beta chain) is from a study of CD8 T cells in Susac syndrome (dated by TCRdb to between 2018 and 2021). In the study overall: Repertoire sequencing was used to test whether CD8+ T cell activation and differentiation in Susac syndrome was antigen driven. CD8+ T cell repertoire clonality was compared between 11 to 12 healthy donors, around 14 Susac syndrome patients and 15 multiple sclerosis patients.

RNA was extracted with the RNeasy kit and roughly 0.45 to 1 ug was reverse transcribed using random hexamers. TCR beta CDR3 regions were amplified with the immunoSEQ multiplex PCR assay covering 54 Vbeta and 13 Jbeta segments. To correct PCR amplification bias, a synthetic template baseline was used for both primer optimization and computational correction. As for how the authors treated the data: Only productive sequences were kept, with reads annotated to V, D and J genes according to IMGT and analyzed in immunoSEQ Analyzer. To calculate clonality, Shannon entropy was normalized by log2 of the number of productive unique sequences and then subtracted from one. For each patient and control, public and private clones were evaluated within the 100 most prevalent clones. Susac-specific clones were defined as absent from healthy and MS cohorts, roughly 1,100 published viral clones and other ImmuneACCESS disease sequences. TCRdb's own reprocessing of the public reads used fastp at Q25 and MiXCR and kept productive beta chains. Rows merge per CDR3 protein into single entries with the most common DNA and genes. The V and J calls and clone size are TCRdb's, not the authors'. This sample comprises some 140,000 distinct CDR3 sequences, around 90% of them detected only once. The ten most abundant clones make up around 0.24% of the sample.

High-throughput TCR beta sequencing profiled peripheral blood CD8+ and CD4+ T cells from healthy donors, Susac syndrome patients and multiple sclerosis patients. Multiple sclerosis controls were treatment-naive patients with stable or active relapsing-remitting disease fulfilling revised McDonald criteria. Bulk CD8+ and CD4+ T cells were purified magnetically by negative isolation, whereas CD8+ TEMRA cells were enriched by FACS. Blood was drawn into EDTA tubes, processed within 24 hours, and PBMCs were isolated by density gradient centrifugation. PBMCs intended for TCR sequencing were cryopreserved in liquid nitrogen and thawed later in a water bath at 37 degrees C. The sorted or isolated CD4+, CD8+ and CD8+ TEMRA cells reached a purity of at least 90%. As regards this clonotype: Its antigen is currently not known. Per-nucleotide qualities are absent, and no much larger clonotype sits a single base away.

The investigation overall reported the following: The TCR sequencing and HLA analysis was acknowledged to have included a relatively small number of individuals.

V was cut back by 0 bases and J by 3 bases, leaving a gap of 12 bases between them. Taken from cysteine to phenylalanine, the CDR3 has 15 residues. The only DNA kept is the CDR3, 45 bases in frame from the first base. CDR1 and CDR2, looked up from the germline V gene, are SGHDN and FVKESK. Sequenced input: CD8+ T cells from PBMCs. The sequence links TRBV14 to TRBJ2-7; the D gene is perhaps TRBD1 or TRBD2, as each covers 6 bases. The sequence derives from a human donor with multiple sclerosis. The bases read TGTGCCAGCAGCCAAGAAGGGGCGGGACACTACGAGCAGTACTTC. Its translation reads: CASSQEGAGHYEQYF.